These 13 T cell receptor beta chains were all obtained from the same sample, sequenced in a study of regulatory T cells in long-lasting Graves disease. The time point denotes: newly diagnosed GD, antithyroid drugs for less than 3 months. With RNA extracted from PBMCs as input, the TCR library was made. Both iRepertoire HTBI primers and Arm-PCR of CDR3 regions were used to build the TCR beta libraries. TCRdb re-called the multiplex PCR reads through MiXCR, storing one row per CDR3 protein. Of about 310,000 distinct CDR3 sequences listed, over 15% are singletons. The specimen was peripheral blood mononuclear cells (PBMCs), collected at new diagnosis, from a patient treated with antithyroid drugs. These TCRs come from a female donor with Graves disease.

This chain joins TRBV27 and TRBJ1-5; maybe TRBD1 (6 bases). V was cut by 8 bases and J by 6 bases, with 14 bases left in between. The CDR3 length is 13 residues. Germline lookup yields CDR1 MNHEY and CDR2 SMNVEV (reference sequence). Here the CDR3 reads CASGAGEVQPQHF. DNA of the CDR3: TGTGCCAGCGGGGCAGGGGAGGTTCAGCCCCAGCATTTT.

Many counts were recorded for this clonotype. V gene TRBV6-2 or TRBV6-3 combines with J gene TRBJ2-7; 7 bases are shared with TRBD2. CDR3 length equals 14 residues. Germline V lookup: CDR1 MNHEY, CDR2 SVGEGT. Losses at the gene ends were 7 bases for V and 2 bases for J; bases not matched to a gene: 8. The CDR3 DNA is TGTGCCAGCAATACCGGGACTAATGCCTACGAGCAGTACTTC. Translating gives CASNTGTNAYEQYF.

This clonotype appeared many times. V gene TRBV2 combines with J gene TRBJ1-6, with D perhaps TRBD1 (5 bases). V lost 2 bases and J lost 7, with 6 bases in between. CDR3 length: 13 amino acids. In germline, CDR1 is SNHLY, CDR2 FYNNEI. CDR3: CASSERGNSPLHF. CDR3 sequence (DNA): TGTGCCAGCAGTGAACGGGGGAATTCACCCCTCCACTTT.

This clonotype was seen at least ten times. This sequence joins TRBV20-1 and TRBJ2-5, with 9 bases that match TRBD1. CDR1 and CDR2 from the germline V gene are DFQATT and SNEGSKA (reference sequence). This CDR3 spans 15 amino acids. Unmatched junction bases numbered 6, after V lost 3 bases and J lost 1 base. CDR3 protein: CSASEPGQGQETQYF. DNA for the CDR3: TGCAGTGCTAGTGAACCGGGACAGGGCCAAGAGACCCAGTACTTC.

This clonotype was detected many times. The chain combines TRBV5-1 with TRBJ2-7; 7 bases are a match to TRBD2. Germline assignment: CDR1 SGHRS and CDR2 YFSETQ. The CDR3 is 14 amino acids. Trimming removed 4 bases from V and 1 base from J; junction bases left unmatched: 5. The CDR3 loop is CASSRGRVSYEQYF. DNA of the CDR3: TGCGCCAGCAGCCGGGGGAGGGTGTCCTACGAGCAGTACTTC. Full variable domain (rest looked up from reference TRBV5-1 and TRBJ2-7): KAGVTQTPRYLIKTRGQQVTLSCSPISGHRSVSWYQQTPGQGLQFLFEYFSETQRNKGNFPGRFSGRQFSNSRSEMNVSTLELGDSALYLCASSRGRVSYEQYFGPGTRLTVT.

The chain has TRBV10-3 and TRBJ2-7; D is unclear. This CDR3 contains 11 residues. Germline assignment: CDR1 ENHRY and CDR2 SYGVKD. Trimming took 6 bases from V and 2 from J, leaving 5 bases between them. CDR3 region: CAISRAYEQYF. In DNA, the CDR3 is TGTGCCATCAGCCGAGCCTACGAGCAGTACTTC.

There are many counts of this clonotype. The chain combines TRBV29-1 with TRBJ1-1; TRBD1 is a possible D gene (6 bases). V was clipped by 3 bases and J by 0 bases, with 8 bases between them. CDR3 size: 13 residues. Germline CDR1 and CDR2: SQVTM and ANQGSEA. The CDR3 DNA reads TGCAGCGTTGACAGGGGCCTGAACACTGAAGCTTTCTTT. Translating it yields CSVDRGLNTEAFF.

This clonotype was seen at least ten times. No conserved phenylalanine or tryptophan is present at the end of the CDR3, so a read error is the likely explanation. No DNA is shown, since the ends of the CDR3 on it are uncertain; the CDR3 is the one TCRdb lists. The rearrangement links TRBV14 to TRBJ2-3; the table's D call of TRBD1 was not tested on the DNA. Germline-derived CDR1 and CDR2 are SGHDN and FVKESK. The CDR3 contains 11 residues when both ends are counted. This CDR3 reads CASSMHPQENR.

This sequence joins TRBV4-1 and TRBJ1-3; possibly TRBD1 for D (6 bases). This CDR3 is 16 amino acids long. V was trimmed by 1 base and J by 1 base, leaving 11 bases between them. The germline gives CDR1 MGHRA, CDR2 YSYEKL. The CDR3 bases are TGCGCCAGCAGCCAAGTGGGCAGGGGATCTGGAAACACCATATATTTT. It translates to CASSQVGRGSGNTIYF.

The V call is TRBV19, the J call TRBJ2-7; 10 nucleotides agree with TRBD2. CDR1 and CDR2 from the germline V gene are LNHDA and SQIVND (reference sequence). V shed 5 bases, J shed 2 bases, and the junction held 12 bases outside the gene matches. The CDR3 runs to 17 residues. The CDR3 DNA reads as TGTGCCAGTAGTCCCCAAACAGGACTAGCGGTGCCCTACGAGCAGTACTTC. This gives the protein CASSPQTGLAVPYEQYF.

V gene TRBV2 combines with J gene TRBJ1-1; TRBD1 matches 8 bases. Trimming removed 4 bases from V and 2 bases from J; junction bases left unmatched: 3. Germline V gives CDR1 SNHLY, CDR2 FYNNEI. The CDR3 totals 14 residues. The CDR3 protein is CASSGTGLNTEAFF. CDR3 sequence (DNA): TGTGCCAGCAGTGGGACAGGGCTTAACACTGAAGCTTTCTTT.

The gene calls are TRBV20-1 and TRBJ2-1; 9 bases are shared with TRBD2. V was pared by 0 bases and J by 5 bases, with 5 bases of the junction left unmatched. Per germline, CDR1 DFQATT and CDR2 SNEGSKA (reference sequence). The CDR3 has 15 residues. In DNA, the CDR3 is TGCAGTGCTAGAGAGGGGACTAGCCCCCACAATGAGCAGTTCTTC. As protein: CSAREGTSPHNEQFF.

This clonotype was counted at least ten times. This chain joins TRBV27 and TRBJ1-2, with 10 bases fitting TRBD1. The CDR3 runs to 15 residues. Germline V lookup: CDR1 MNHEY, CDR2 SMNVEV (reference sequence). The V segment lost 1 base and the J segment 3 bases; nucleotides outside the gene matches: 2. The chain's CDR3 is CASSLYGTGDYGYTF. The CDR3 DNA sequence: TGTGCCAGCAGTTTATATGGGACAGGGGACTATGGCTACACCTTC.